Listed below are T cell receptor beta chains from one sample, sequenced in a study of OX40 agonist ivuxolimab in advanced cancers. The data were produced by immunoSEQ multiplex PCR, yet TCRdb's version contains in-frame clones alone and is incomplete. The sample lists roughly 50,000 clones; roughly 87% were seen once. The sample consisted of CD4+ or CD8+ T cells sorted from blood, taken in a trial of the OX40 agonist ivuxolimab. These receptors were collected from an adult with an advanced solid tumor such as melanoma, head and neck, liver or kidney cancer. Each CDR3 is given with its conserved first and last residue. A D gene is named only where the DNA matches it firmly. A clone size is listed for some rows: how often the clone was seen (once, few, many), or a class if it is expanded.

CDR3 protein: CASSEFGREGLDEQFF
CDR3 DNA: TGTGCCAGCAGCGAATTCGGGCGGGAGGGCCTTGATGAGCAGTTCTTC
V gene: TRBV9
J gene: TRBJ2-1
D gene: TRBD2
clone size: NA

CDR3 protein: CASSSLGVAGAYKETQYF
CDR3 DNA: TGCGCCAGCAGCTCTCTGGGGGTAGCGGGGGCCTATAAAGAGACCCAGTACTTC
V gene: TRBV5-1
J gene: TRBJ2-5
D gene: TRBD2
clone size: NA

CDR3 protein: CASSDIVNWSGDTQYF
CDR3 DNA: TGTGCCAGTAGTGACATAGTGAACTGGAGCGGGGATACGCAGTATTTT
V gene: TRBV19
J gene: TRBJ2-3
D gene: NA
clone size: NA

CDR3 protein: CASSSTAGGADYGYTF
CDR3 DNA: TGTGCCAGCAGCTCAACGGCGGGGGGCGCTGACTATGGCTACACCTTC
V gene: TRBV7-9
J gene: TRBJ1-2
D gene: NA
clone size: once

CDR3 protein: CASSVDRGTYYGYTF
CDR3 DNA: TGTGCCAGCAGCGTCGACAGGGGGACGTACTATGGCTACACCTTC
V gene: TRBV9
J gene: TRBJ1-2
D gene: TRBD1
clone size: NA

CDR3 protein: CASSLVRHLNNEQFF
CDR3 DNA: TGCGCCAGCAGCTTGGTAAGACACCTAAACAATGAGCAGTTCTTC
V gene: TRBV5-1
J gene: TRBJ2-1
D gene: NA
clone size: NA

CDR3 protein: CASSTGTSGTDTQYF
CDR3 DNA: TGTGCCAGCAGCACCGGGACTAGCGGCACAGATACGCAGTATTTT
V gene: TRBV7-2
J gene: TRBJ2-3
D gene: TRBD2
clone size: NA

CDR3 protein: CASSLWTGGYEQYF
CDR3 DNA: TGTGCCAGCAGTTTGTGGACAGGGGGGTACGAGCAGTACTTC
V gene: TRBV27
J gene: TRBJ2-7
D gene: TRBD1
clone size: NA

CDR3 protein: CAVSGEAGEQYF
CDR3 DNA: TGTGCCGTATCGGGGGAGGCGGGGGAGCAGTACTTC
V gene: TRBV19
J gene: TRBJ2-7
D gene: NA
clone size: few

CDR3 protein: CASSLGAGTSSYNEQFF
CDR3 DNA: TGTGCCAGTAGTCTCGGAGCCGGGACTAGCTCTTACAATGAGCAGTTCTTC
V gene: TRBV19
J gene: TRBJ2-1
D gene: TRBD2
clone size: once

CDR3 protein: CASSFTDTNTGELFF
CDR3 DNA: TGTGCCAGCAGCTTCACGGATACGAACACCGGGGAGCTGTTTTTT
V gene: TRBV11-3
J gene: TRBJ2-2
D gene: NA
clone size: NA

CDR3 protein: CASSSRGEAGQTQYF
CDR3 DNA: TGTGCCAGCAGCTCCCGAGGGGAGGCCGGCCAGACCCAGTACTTC
V gene: TRBV11-3
J gene: TRBJ2-5
D gene: NA
clone size: NA

CDR3 protein: CASGTGLNYGYTF
CDR3 DNA: TGTGCCAGCGGGACAGGACTCAACTATGGCTACACCTTC
V gene: TRBV19
J gene: TRBJ1-2
D gene: TRBD1
clone size: NA

CDR3 protein: CASSTGAGEVDTQYF
CDR3 DNA: TGTGCCAGCAGCACTGGGGCGGGGGAAGTGGATACGCAGTATTTT
V gene: TRBV11-2
J gene: TRBJ2-3
D gene: TRBD2
clone size: NA

CDR3 protein: CASSKRTGGWNYGYTF
CDR3 DNA: TGTGCCAGCAGCAAGCGGACAGGGGGCTGGAACTATGGCTACACCTTC
V gene: TRBV21-1
J gene: TRBJ1-2
D gene: NA
clone size: NA

CDR3 protein: CASSEGQMRDQPQHF
CDR3 DNA: TGTGCCAGCAGTGAGGGGCAAATGCGGGATCAGCCCCAGCATTTT
V gene: TRBV6-1
J gene: TRBJ1-5
D gene: NA
clone size: NA

CDR3 protein: CASMDAAGTDTQYF
CDR3 DNA: TGTGCCAGCATGGACGCGGCAGGCACAGATACGCAGTATTTT
V gene: TRBV27
J gene: TRBJ2-3
D gene: NA
clone size: NA

CDR3 protein: CASSDSGTPNTEAFF
CDR3 DNA: TGTGCCAGCAGCGATAGTGGGACGCCAAACACTGAAGCTTTCTTT
V gene: TRBV9
J gene: TRBJ1-1
D gene: NA
clone size: NA

CDR3 protein: CASSNTGWDQPQHF
CDR3 DNA: TGTGCCAGTAGTAATACAGGGTGGGATCAGCCCCAGCATTTT
V gene: TRBV19
J gene: TRBJ1-5
D gene: NA
clone size: NA

CDR3 protein: CSVVKLAGAYEQYF
CDR3 DNA: TGCAGCGTCGTAAAACTAGCGGGGGCCTACGAGCAGTACTTC
V gene: TRBV29-1
J gene: TRBJ2-7
D gene: TRBD2
clone size: NA

CDR3 protein: CASSEFGKTNYGYTF
CDR3 DNA: TGTGCCAGCAGTGAATTTGGGAAGACGAACTATGGCTACACCTTC
V gene: TRBV6-1
J gene: TRBJ1-2
D gene: NA
clone size: NA

CDR3 protein: CASSYATGGGTEAFF
CDR3 DNA: TGTGCCAGCAGTTACGCGACAGGGGGCGGGACTGAAGCTTTCTTT
V gene: TRBV6-5
J gene: TRBJ1-1
D gene: TRBD1
clone size: NA

CDR3 protein: CASSQDPRGAYNEQFF
CDR3 DNA: TGTGCCAGCAGCCAAGATCCGCGGGGGGCTTACAATGAGCAGTTCTTC
V gene: TRBV14
J gene: TRBJ2-1
D gene: TRBD2
clone size: NA

CDR3 protein: CASSLEYRGGGYTF
CDR3 DNA: TGTGCCAGCAGCTTGGAATACAGGGGAGGTGGCTACACCTTC
V gene: TRBV7-6
J gene: TRBJ1-2
D gene: TRBD1
clone size: NA

CDR3 protein: CASSRTTGPPDTQYF
CDR3 DNA: TGTGCCAGCAGTCGCACTACAGGGCCCCCAGATACGCAGTATTTT
V gene: TRBV28
J gene: TRBJ2-3
D gene: NA
clone size: once

CDR3 protein: CASSELLGMMGEAFF
CDR3 DNA: TGTGCCAGCAGTGAATTGTTGGGGATGATGGGTGAAGCTTTCTTT
V gene: TRBV25-1
J gene: TRBJ1-1
D gene: NA
clone size: NA

CDR3 protein: CASSAGQVNTGELFF
CDR3 DNA: TGTGCCAGCAGTGCGGGACAGGTTAACACCGGGGAGCTGTTTTTT
V gene: TRBV6-4
J gene: TRBJ2-2
D gene: TRBD1
clone size: NA

CDR3 protein: CASSPGQGGMAQYF
CDR3 DNA: TGTGCCAGCAGCCCGGGACAGGGTGGTATGGCCCAGTACTTC
V gene: TRBV11-2
J gene: TRBJ2-5
D gene: TRBD1
clone size: once

CDR3 protein: CASSLSGGEGSPLHF
CDR3 DNA: TGTGCCAGCTCCCTCTCAGGCGGGGAAGGCTCACCCCTCCACTTT
V gene: TRBV18
J gene: TRBJ1-6
D gene: NA
clone size: once

CDR3 protein: CASQTGGYSYEQYF
CDR3 DNA: TGTGCCAGTCAGACAGGCGGATACTCCTACGAGCAGTACTTC
V gene: TRBV10-3
J gene: TRBJ2-7
D gene: NA
clone size: NA

CDR3 protein: CASRAGTSSPLHF
CDR3 DNA: TGTGCCAGCAGGGCCGGGACCTCTTCACCCCTCCACTTT
V gene: TRBV6-5
J gene: TRBJ1-6
D gene: NA
clone size: NA

CDR3 protein: CASRDTEAFF
CDR3 DNA: TGTGCCAGCAGGGACACTGAAGCTTTCTTT
V gene: TRBV6-1
J gene: TRBJ1-1
D gene: NA
clone size: few

CDR3 protein: CASSPWVGTNEKLFF
CDR3 DNA: TGTGCCAGCAGCCCCTGGGTTGGAACTAATGAAAAACTGTTTTTT
V gene: TRBV6-5
J gene: TRBJ1-4
D gene: NA
clone size: few

CDR3 protein: CASSYSTEETQYF
CDR3 DNA: TGTGCCAGCAGTTACTCGACAGAAGAGACCCAGTACTTC
V gene: TRBV6-5
J gene: TRBJ2-5
D gene: NA
clone size: NA

CDR3 protein: CASSQDMDYRGLYEQYF
CDR3 DNA: TGCGCCAGCAGCCAAGATATGGATTACAGGGGGCTCTACGAGCAGTACTTC
V gene: TRBV4-1
J gene: TRBJ2-7
D gene: TRBD1
clone size: NA

CDR3 protein: CASSLRGQEGEKLFF
CDR3 DNA: TGTGCCAGCAGCTTAAGGGGACAAGAAGGCGAAAAACTGTTTTTT
V gene: TRBV7-4
J gene: TRBJ1-4
D gene: NA
clone size: NA

CDR3 protein: CASSLSLGTGELFF
CDR3 DNA: TGCGCCAGCAGTTTATCCCTCGGCACCGGGGAGCTGTTTTTT
V gene: TRBV27
J gene: TRBJ2-2
D gene: NA
clone size: NA

CDR3 protein: CASTDTGPGYTF
CDR3 DNA: TGTGCCAGTACCGATACAGGGCCCGGCTACACCTTC
V gene: TRBV19
J gene: TRBJ1-2
D gene: NA
clone size: NA

CDR3 protein: CASSQWGNEQFF
CDR3 DNA: TGTGCCAGCAGCCAGTGGGGCAATGAGCAGTTCTTC
V gene: TRBV5-6
J gene: TRBJ2-1
D gene: NA
clone size: NA

CDR3 protein: CASGSVTNNSPLHF
CDR3 DNA: TGTGCCAGCGGGAGCGTAACTAATAATTCACCCCTCCACTTT
V gene: TRBV5-4
J gene: TRBJ1-6
D gene: NA
clone size: NA

CDR3 protein: CASSLIGGQGNGYTF
CDR3 DNA: TGTGCCAGCAGTTTAATTGGGGGACAAGGCAATGGCTACACCTTC
V gene: TRBV27
J gene: TRBJ1-2
D gene: NA
clone size: NA

CDR3 protein: CAIGPGTGGRETQYF
CDR3 DNA: TGTGCCATCGGCCCCGGGACAGGGGGGAGGGAGACCCAGTACTTC
V gene: TRBV10-3
J gene: TRBJ2-5
D gene: TRBD1
clone size: once

CDR3 protein: CASSWGQGSGYTF
CDR3 DNA: TGTGCCAGCAGTTGGGGACAGGGCAGTGGCTACACCTTC
V gene: TRBV27
J gene: TRBJ1-2
D gene: TRBD1
clone size: NA

CDR3 protein: CASSPGTAGELFF
CDR3 DNA: TGTGCCAGCAGCCCCGGTACCGCCGGGGAGCTGTTTTTT
V gene: TRBV2
J gene: TRBJ2-2
D gene: NA
clone size: NA

CDR3 protein: CASSYGVHGSGNTIYF
CDR3 DNA: TGTGCCAGCAGTTACGGGGTTCATGGATCTGGAAACACCATATATTTT
V gene: TRBV6-5
J gene: TRBJ1-3
D gene: NA
clone size: NA

CDR3 protein: CASKPTGSYNEQFF
CDR3 DNA: TGTGCCAGCAAACCCACGGGCTCCTACAATGAGCAGTTCTTC
V gene: TRBV28
J gene: TRBJ2-1
D gene: NA
clone size: few